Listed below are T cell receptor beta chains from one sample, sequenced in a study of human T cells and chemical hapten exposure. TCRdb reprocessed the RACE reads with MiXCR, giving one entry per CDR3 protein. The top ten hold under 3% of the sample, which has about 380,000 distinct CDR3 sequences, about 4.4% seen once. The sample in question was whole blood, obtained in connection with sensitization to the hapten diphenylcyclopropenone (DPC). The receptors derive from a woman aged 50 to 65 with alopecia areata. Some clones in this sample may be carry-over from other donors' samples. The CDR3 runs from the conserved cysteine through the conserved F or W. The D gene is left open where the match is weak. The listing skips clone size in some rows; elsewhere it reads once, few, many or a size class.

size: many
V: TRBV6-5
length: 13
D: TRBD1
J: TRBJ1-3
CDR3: CASRVTGGNTIYF
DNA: TGTGCCAGCAGGGTGACAGGGGGAAACACCATATATTTT

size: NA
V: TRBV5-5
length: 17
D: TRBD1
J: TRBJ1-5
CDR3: CASSFRDRGRRDQPQHF
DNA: TGTGCCAGCAGCTTCCGGGACAGGGGGCGAAGAGATCAGCCCCAGCATTTT

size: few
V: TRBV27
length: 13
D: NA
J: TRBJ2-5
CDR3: CASSLWQGETQYF
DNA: TGTGCCAGCAGTTTATGGCAGGGAGAGACCCAGTACTTC

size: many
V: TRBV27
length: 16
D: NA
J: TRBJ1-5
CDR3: CASPLGVRTGNQPQHF
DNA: TGTGCCAGCCCCTTAGGGGTACGGACCGGCAATCAGCCCCAGCATTTT

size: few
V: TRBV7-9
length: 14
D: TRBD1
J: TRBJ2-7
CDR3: CASSPLGTAYEQYF
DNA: TGTGCCAGCAGCCCTCTCGGGACAGCCTACGAGCAGTACTTC

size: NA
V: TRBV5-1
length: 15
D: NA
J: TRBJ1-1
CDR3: CASSLRQIGNTEAFF
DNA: TGCGCCAGCAGCTTGCGTCAAATAGGGAACACTGAAGCTTTCTTT

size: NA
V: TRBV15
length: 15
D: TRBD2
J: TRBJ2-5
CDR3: CATSRDGTSSETQYF
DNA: TGTGCCACCAGCAGAGATGGGACTAGCTCGGAGACCCAGTACTTC

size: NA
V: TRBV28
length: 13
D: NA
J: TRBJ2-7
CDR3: CASSLRTPSEQYF
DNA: TGTGCCAGCAGTTTGAGGACACCGAGCGAGCAGTACTTC

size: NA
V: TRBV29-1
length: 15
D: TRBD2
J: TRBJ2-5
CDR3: CSVGTSGGALETQYF
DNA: TGCAGCGTTGGGACTAGCGGGGGGGCCCTCGAGACCCAGTACTTC

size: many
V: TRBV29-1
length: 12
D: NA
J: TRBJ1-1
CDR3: CSVEGLKTEAFF
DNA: TGCAGCGTTGAAGGGTTAAAGACTGAAGCTTTCTTT

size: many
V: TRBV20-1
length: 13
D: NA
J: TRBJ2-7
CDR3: CSARDRVAREQYF
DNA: TGCAGTGCTAGAGATCGTGTAGCACGCGAGCAGTACTTC

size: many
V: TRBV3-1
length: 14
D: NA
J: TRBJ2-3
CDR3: CASRRTGREGTQYF
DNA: TGTGCCAGCAGAAGGACCGGGCGAGAAGGGACGCAGTATTTT

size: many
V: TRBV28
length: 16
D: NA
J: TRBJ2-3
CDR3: CASSITGTISTDTQYF
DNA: TGTGCCAGCAGTATTACCGGGACAATTAGCACAGATACGCAGTATTTT

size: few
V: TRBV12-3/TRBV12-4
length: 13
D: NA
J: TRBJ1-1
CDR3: CASSSWDSLRAFF
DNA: TGTGCCAGCAGCTCCTGGGACTCCTTAAGAGCTTTCTTT

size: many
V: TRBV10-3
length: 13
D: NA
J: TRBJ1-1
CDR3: CAISELSPPEAFF
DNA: TGTGCCATCAGTGAGTTATCACCCCCCGAAGCTTTCTTT

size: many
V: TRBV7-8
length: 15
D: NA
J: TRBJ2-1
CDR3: CASSLVVAAYNEQFF
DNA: TGTGCCAGCAGCTTAGTTGTGGCAGCCTACAATGAGCAGTTCTTC

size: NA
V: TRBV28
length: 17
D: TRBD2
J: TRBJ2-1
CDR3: CASSPRTSEFGGNEQFF
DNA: TGTGCCAGCAGCCCCCGGACTAGCGAATTCGGTGGGAATGAGCAGTTCTTC

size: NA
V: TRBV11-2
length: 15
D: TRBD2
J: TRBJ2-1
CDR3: CASSTSATSYNEQFF
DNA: TGTGCCAGCAGTACTAGCGCGACCTCCTACAATGAGCAGTTCTTC

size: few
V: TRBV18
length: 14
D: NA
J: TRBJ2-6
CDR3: CASSPEGLTNVLTF
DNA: TGTGCCAGCTCACCAGAGGGGTTGACCAACGTCCTGACTTTC

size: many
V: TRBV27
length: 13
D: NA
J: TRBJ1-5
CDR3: CASSLTDNQPQHF
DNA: TGTGCCAGCAGTTTGACAGACAATCAGCCCCAGCATTTT

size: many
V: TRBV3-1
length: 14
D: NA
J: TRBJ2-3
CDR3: CASTASGSTDTQYF
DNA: TGTGCCAGCACAGCCAGCGGGAGCACAGATACGCAGTATTTT

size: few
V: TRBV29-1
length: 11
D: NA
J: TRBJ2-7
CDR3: CSAPSGSEQYF
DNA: TGCAGCGCCCCCTCTGGGAGCGAGCAGTACTTC

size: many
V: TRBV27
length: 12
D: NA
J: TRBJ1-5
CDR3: CASSSFNQPQHF
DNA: TGTGCCAGCAGTTCCTTCAATCAGCCCCAGCATTTT

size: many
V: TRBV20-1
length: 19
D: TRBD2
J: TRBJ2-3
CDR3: CSARDRLRAGSGTTDTQYF
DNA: TGCAGTGCTAGAGATCGGTTGAGGGCTGGTAGCGGGACAACAGATACGCAGTATTTT

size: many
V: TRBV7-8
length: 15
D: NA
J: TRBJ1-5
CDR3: CASSNRAPYNQPQHF
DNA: TGTGCCAGCAGCAACAGGGCACCATACAATCAGCCCCAGCATTTT

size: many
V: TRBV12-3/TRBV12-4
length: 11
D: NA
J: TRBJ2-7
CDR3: CATPPHYEQYF
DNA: TGTGCCACCCCACCCCACTACGAGCAGTACTTC

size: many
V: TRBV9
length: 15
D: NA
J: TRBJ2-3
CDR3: CASSLDSASTDTQYF
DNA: TGTGCCAGCAGCCTAGACTCGGCTAGCACAGATACGCAGTATTTT

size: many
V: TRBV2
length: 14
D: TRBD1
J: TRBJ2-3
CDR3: CASSRQGKTDTQYF
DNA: TGTGCCAGCAGCCGACAGGGGAAGACAGATACGCAGTATTTT

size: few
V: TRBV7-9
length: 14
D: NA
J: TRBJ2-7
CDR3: CASSPLGSPYEQYF
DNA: TGTGCCAGCAGCCCACTAGGGAGTCCCTACGAGCAGTACTTC

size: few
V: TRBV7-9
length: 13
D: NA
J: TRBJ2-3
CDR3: CASSSGTPDTQYF
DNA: TGTGCCAGCAGCTCCGGGACGCCAGATACGCAGTATTTT

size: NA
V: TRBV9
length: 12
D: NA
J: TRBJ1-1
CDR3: CASTDRQGEAFF
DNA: TGTGCCAGCACCGACCGTCAGGGTGAAGCTTTCTTT

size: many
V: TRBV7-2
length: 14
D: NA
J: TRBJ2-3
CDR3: CASSLQGRGDTQYF
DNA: TGTGCCAGCAGCTTGCAGGGCAGGGGAGATACGCAGTATTTT

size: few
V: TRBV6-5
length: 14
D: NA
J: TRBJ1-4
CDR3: CASSYSGVNEKLFF
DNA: TGTGCCAGCAGTTACTCAGGGGTTAATGAAAAACTGTTTTTT

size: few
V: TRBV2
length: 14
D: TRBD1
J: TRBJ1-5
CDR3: CASRDRDRNQPQHF
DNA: TGTGCCAGCAGGGACAGGGATCGCAATCAGCCCCAGCATTTT